The 8 T cell receptor beta chains presented below share a single source sample, sequenced in a study of blood T cell repertoires in COVID-19. Sequenced by immunoSEQ multiplex PCR; TCRdb stores in-frame clones only, minus some. The profile covers roughly 240,000 clones, with roughly 85% appearing a single time and approximately 5.1% taken by the ten largest. Sequencing was carried out using peripheral blood. The receptors were sampled from a man aged 45-65 years with COVID-19, enrolled during active disease.

V is TRBV7-3 and J is TRBJ1-4, with D perhaps TRBD1 (6 bases). The CDR3 loop spans 16 amino acids. Germline V CDR1 and CDR2: SGHTA, FQGTGA. Trimming removed 4 bases at V and 5 bases at J, with 17 bases between. CDR3 residues: CASSSKGQPVNEKLFF. In DNA, the CDR3 is TGTGCCAGCAGCTCAAAAGGACAGCCGGTCAATGAAAAACTGTTTTTT.

CDR3 sequence (DNA): TGCGCCAGCAGCTCCGGAGGGATACATAGCACAGATACGCAGTATTTT. This sequence encodes CASSSGGIHSTDTQYF. The chain couples TRBV5-1 to TRBJ2-3, with D perhaps TRBD2 (6 bases). This CDR3 is built from 16 residues. V lost 3 bases to trimming and J lost 0 bases, with 14 bases between them. Germline V CDR1 and CDR2: SGHRS, YFSETQ.

The table lists this clone with a count of one. This sequence joins TRBV18 and TRBJ2-1; 13 bases align to TRBD2. Germline loops: CDR1 KGHSH, CDR2 LQKENI. This CDR3 region has 16 residues. V shed 2 bases, J shed 5 bases, and the junction held 3 bases outside the gene matches. The CDR3 loop is CASSPSGLAGNNEQFF. The CDR3 coding sequence is TGTGCCAGCTCACCATCGGGACTAGCGGGGAACAATGAGCAGTTCTTC.

As regards this clone: The sample holds other DNA sequences that translate to the same CDR3. The genes are TRBV5-4 and TRBJ2-7, with no clear D. Germline lookup yields CDR1 SGHNT and CDR2 YYREEE (reference sequence). The ends were cut back, 0 bases at V and 4 bases at J, with 5 bases in the middle. This CDR3 contains 12 residues. The CDR3 spells CASSLDRYEQYF. The CDR3 region has the DNA TGTGCCAGCAGCTTGGATCGTTACGAGCAGTACTTC.

This chain connects TRBV5-4 to TRBJ1-2; possible D gene TRBD1, 5 bases. Per germline, CDR1 SGHNT and CDR2 YYREEE (reference sequence). This CDR3 region has 15 residues. Trimming took 1 base from V and 7 from J, leaving 17 bases between them. DNA for the CDR3: TGTGCCAGCAGCTTGAGAACAGGCGAGTATCGTGGCTACACCTTC. Encoded protein: CASSLRTGEYRGYTF.

Notes on this clone: At one end the junction does not follow the germline gene, possibly because of a read error. The rearrangement links TRBV7-7 to TRBJ2-5; D perhaps matches TRBD1 (6 bases). Germline V gene lookup returns CDR1 SSHAT and CDR2 FNYEAQ (reference sequence). The CDR3 contains 13 residues. The CDR3 region has the DNA TGTGCTAGCAGCCCTGGACAGTGGGAGACCCAGTACTTC. It encodes CASSPGQWETQYF.

This clone was found once. The rearrangement joins TRBV6-1 to TRBJ2-1, with TRBD2 as a possible D gene (7 bases). V was clipped by 1 base and J by 0 bases, with 13 bases between them. This CDR3 comprises 17 residues. Germline loops: CDR1 MNHNS, CDR2 SASEGT. The CDR3 DNA is TGTGCCAGCAGTGAAGAGCGGGACACCCGCTCCTACAATGAGCAGTTCTTC. It translates to CASSEERDTRSYNEQFF.

J is TRBJ2-1 and V is TRBV7-9, with D possibly matching TRBD2 (6 bases). Germline-derived CDR1 and CDR2 are SEHNR and FQNEAQ (reference sequence). The CDR3 covers 15 residues. Deletions cut 2 bases from V and 7 bases from J, with 15 bases between. CDR3 protein: CASSLNPSVGNEQFF. DNA of the CDR3: TGTGCCAGCAGCTTAAACCCTAGCGTGGGGAATGAGCAGTTCTTC.